This T cell receptor (beta chain) was obtained from a study of T cells in narcolepsy. Data came from immunoSEQ multiplex PCR; TCRdb stores just in-frame clones and leaves some out. The repertoire consists of tens of thousands of clones, with roughly 85% occurring once and the leading ten covering approximately 10%. Trimming cost V 5 bases and J 6 bases; bases outside gene matches: 10. The CDR3 spans 14 residues. CDR1 is LNHDA, CDR2 SQIVND, per germline (reference sequence). The V gene is TRBV19, the J gene TRBJ2-7, with 7 bases aligning to TRBD1. The clonotype originates from a human donor in good health. Sequenced: memory (CD45RA-) CD4+ T cells from blood. The CDR3 DNA follows: TGTGCCAGTAGTGGACCCCGACAGGGCACCGAGCAGTACTTC. It specifies CASSGPRQGTEQYF. Complete variable domain (other parts from reference TRBV19 and TRBJ2-7): DGGITQSPKYLFRKEGQNVTLSCEQNLNHDAMYWYRQDPGQGLRLIYYSQIVNDFQKGDIAEGYSVSREKKESFPLTVTSAQKNPTAFYLCASSGPRQGTEQYFGPGTRLTVT.